One and the same sample provided the 30 T cell receptor beta chains below, sequenced in a study of regulatory T cells in long-lasting Graves disease. Sequencing libraries for TCR beta were prepared with iRepertoire HTBI primers and Arm-PCR of CDR3 regions. One entry per CDR3 protein, called by TCRdb with MiXCR from the multiplex PCR reads. The repertoire holds 350,000 to 500,000 distinct CDR3 sequences, with about a sixth as singletons. Time point reported: newly diagnosed GD, antithyroid drugs for less than 3 months. TCR sequences were obtained from RNA taken from PBMCs. These data were also reused for a study on T cells in Graves' hyperthyroidism and ophthalmopathy.

The sample was peripheral blood mononuclear cells (PBMCs), taken at new diagnosis, from a patient treated with antithyroid drugs. These receptors were collected from a woman between 25 and 40 years old with Graves disease.

The table lists this clonotype with many counts. The rearrangement links TRBV9 to TRBJ2-1; 8 bases are shared with TRBD2. The V segment lost 4 bases and the J segment 0 bases; nucleotides outside the gene matches: 9. CDR3 length equals 17 residues. CDR1 and CDR2 from the germline V gene are SGDLS and YYNGEE. The CDR3 region is CASSPTSGRSSYNEQFF. The CDR3 DNA sequence: TGTGCCAGCAGCCCCACTAGCGGTCGAAGCTCCTACAATGAGCAGTTCTTC.

This clonotype was found many times. The V call is TRBV27, the J call TRBJ1-1; TRBD1 might be the D (5 bases). Trimming left V 7 bases short and J 0 bases short, with 15 bases between. The CDR3 loop spans 15 amino acids. The germline gives CDR1 MNHEY, CDR2 SMNVEV (reference sequence). CDR3 bases: TGTGCCAGCAAGGGGTCCAGCGCTCTGAACACTGAAGCTTTCTTT. Translating it yields CASKGSSALNTEAFF.

This clonotype has a count of ten or more. The genes are TRBV2 and TRBJ2-7; 7 bases are a match to TRBD1. The germline CDR1 and CDR2 sequences are SNHLY and FYNNEI. There are 15 residues in the CDR3. The trim removed 6 bases at V and 5 bases at J, leaving 13 bases unmatched. The CDR3 is CASRARTGDGNEQYF. The CDR3 DNA follows: TGTGCCAGCAGGGCTAGAACAGGGGATGGAAACGAGCAGTACTTC.

Regarding this clonotype: This could be a read error, since a much larger clone is one nucleotide away. The V gene is TRBV6-1, the J gene TRBJ2-7, with 10 bases lining up with TRBD2. Per the germline V gene, CDR1 is MNHNS and CDR2 is SASEGT. This CDR3 has 15 residues. The CDR3 DNA reads TGTGCCGGCAGTCAGTCTAGCGGGAGACTTTACGAGCAGTACTTC. Its translation: CAGSQSSGRLYEQYF.

This clonotype was observed a single time. The rearrangement links TRBV20-1 to TRBJ1-2; D uncertain. This CDR3 contains 13 residues. Germline V gene lookup returns CDR1 DFQATT and CDR2 SNEGSKA (reference sequence). Trimming took 3 bases from V and 2 from J, leaving 10 bases between them. This CDR3 reads CSASIAENYGYTF. The DNA for the CDR3 is TGCAGTGCTAGCATCGCCGAGAACTATGGCTACACCTTC.

As for this clonotype: Being one base from a much bigger clone, this may be a read error. The chain employs TRBV7-8 and TRBJ1-1; 9 positions match TRBD1. The germline V gene has CDR1 SGHVS and CDR2 FQNEAQ. CDR3 size: 13 residues. CDR3 in amino acids: CASSRTGGREALF. The DNA of the CDR3 is TGTGCCAGCAGCCGAACAGGGGGCCGCGAAGCTCTCTTT. Supplemented by reference TRBV7-8 and TRBJ1-1, the full variable domain reads GAGVSQSPRYKVAKRGQDVALRCDPISGHVSLFWYQQALGQGPEFLTYFQNEAQLDKSGLPSDRFFAERPEGSVSTLKIQRTQQEDSAVYLCASSRTGGREALFGQGTRLTVV.

For this clonotype: The junction and the germline gene differ at one end; a read error may be behind it. The chain has TRBV28 and TRBJ2-1; D is undetermined. CDR1 MDHEN and CDR2 SYDVKM come from the germline V gene. The CDR3 is 16 amino acids. This CDR3 reads CAGTANRRSSYDEQFF. CDR3 nucleotide sequence: TGTGCCGGCACCGCAAATCGGCGGAGCTCCTACGATGAGCAGTTCTTC.

The table lists this clonotype with a few counts. The V gene is TRBV29-1, the J gene TRBJ2-5; D remains ambiguous. Trimming removed 7 bases from V and 4 bases from J, with 19 bases in between. The CDR3 is 14 residues long. The germline CDR1 and CDR2 sequences are SQVTM and ANQGSEA. The CDR3 here is CSARRWQDPETQYF. In DNA form, the CDR3 reads TGCAGCGCTAGAAGATGGCAGGATCCAGAGACCCAGTACTTC.

This chain uses TRBV28 with TRBJ2-5; no reliable D call. The CDR3 covers 15 residues. V gave up 9 bases and J gave up 1 base, with 18 bases separating them. Germline V gives CDR1 MDHEN, CDR2 SYDVKM. The CDR3 DNA follows: TGTGCCAGTAATCCCACGGGCAGCGCCCAAGAGACCCAGTACTTC. Its translation is CASNPTGSAQETQYF.

This clonotype was detected many times. The V and J genes are TRBV12-3 or TRBV12-4 and TRBJ1-4; TRBD1 might be the D (5 bases). The CDR3 is 14 residues long. V was clipped by 6 bases and J by 3 bases, with 11 bases between them. The CDR3 reads CASSFMGANEKLFF. DNA of the CDR3: TGTGCCAGCAGCTTCATGGGGGCTAATGAAAAACTGTTTTTT.

The chain uses TRBV6-5 and TRBJ2-7; TRBD2 agrees at 13 bases. The V gene's germline CDR1 is MNHEY and CDR2 SVGAGI. V lost 2 bases and J lost 3; bases outside the gene matches: 4. CDR3 length equals 16 residues. This CDR3 reads CASSYRGLAGNYEQYF. CDR3 DNA: TGTGCCAGCAGTTACCGGGGACTAGCGGGAAACTACGAGCAGTACTTC.

This clonotype was detected many times. The V and J genes are TRBV28 and TRBJ1-2; D ambiguous. Germline CDR1 and CDR2: MDHEN and SYDVKM. The V and J ends lost 8 bases and 0 bases respectively, with 7 bases between them. CDR3 length: 12 amino acids. CDR3 loop: CASSWANYGYTF. Written as DNA, the CDR3 is TGTGCCAGCTCTTGGGCTAACTATGGCTACACCTTC.

At least ten counts were recorded for this clonotype. The DNA of the CDR3 is TGTGCCATCACCAGAACAAGGACACCGGAGCACTATGGCTACACCTTC. It yields the protein CAITRTRTPEHYGYTF. The rearrangement uses TRBV10-3 and TRBJ1-2, with D perhaps matching TRBD1 (5 bases). The CDR3 length is 16 residues. Trimming pared 7 bases from V and 3 bases from J, leaving 21 bases between. Germline V CDR1 and CDR2: ENHRY, SYGVKD.

This clonotype was counted ten times or more. The V call is TRBV6-2 or TRBV6-3, the J call TRBJ1-1; no definite D call. CDR1 is MNHEY and CDR2 is SVGEGT in the germline V gene. The ends were cut back, 6 bases at V and 5 bases at J, with 13 bases in the middle. CDR3 length: 13 residues. CDR3 nucleotide sequence: TGTGCCAGCAGCCTTCGGTATGAAACTGAAGCTTTCTTT. Translating gives CASSLRYETEAFF.

V and J are TRBV20-1 and TRBJ2-7; D perhaps matches TRBD2 (5 bases). The V gene's germline CDR1 is DFQATT and CDR2 SNEGSKA (reference sequence). The CDR3 sequence is 15 residues long. Trimming pared 0 bases from V and 2 bases from J, leaving 14 bases between. The CDR3 nucleotides are TGCAGTGCTAGAGATATAGAGACTAATGCCTACGAGCAGTACTTC. Translation gives CSARDIETNAYEQYF.

J is TRBJ2-3 and V is TRBV19; the match to TRBD2 covers 9 bases. This CDR3 region has 18 residues. Germline lookup yields CDR1 LNHDA and CDR2 SQIVND (reference sequence). V lost 9 bases to trimming and J lost 0 bases; unmatched junction nucleotides: 16. CDR3 in DNA: TGTGCCAGCACACACAGCGGGAGGAGGCCTGATAGCACAGATACGCAGTATTTT. This codes for CASTHSGRRPDSTDTQYF.

For this clonotype: A read error is possible here, since a much larger clone lies one base away. J is TRBJ2-1 and V is TRBV4-3; the D gene could be TRBD1 or TRBD2 (6 bases each). The germline CDR1 and CDR2 sequences are LGHNA and YSLEER. The CDR3 covers 16 residues. Trimming removed 1 base from V and 9 bases from J, with 19 bases in between. DNA of the CDR3: TGCGCCAGCAGCCAAGGCTGGAGGGAGTTGGACAGTGAGCAGTTCTTC. Translated, it gives CASSQGWRELDSEQFF.

This clonotype was seen at least ten times. The chain has TRBV28 and TRBJ2-7; TRBD2 is a possible D gene (6 bases). The germline gives CDR1 MDHEN, CDR2 SYDVKM. CDR3 size: 13 residues. V was trimmed by 4 bases and J by 9 bases, leaving 16 bases between them. CDR3 nucleotide sequence: TGTGCCAGCAGTTCCATCGGGAGACGGCTGCAGTACTTC. This translates into CASSSIGRRLQYF. Combining the CDR3 with reference TRBV28 and TRBJ2-7 gives the whole variable domain DVKVTQSSRYLVKRTGEKVFLECVQDMDHENMFWYRQDPGLGLRLIYFSYDVKMKEKGDIPEGYSVSREKKERFSLILESASTNQTSMYLCASSSIGRRLQYFGPGTRLTVT.

This clonotype was seen ten or more times. The rearrangement uses TRBV7-6 and TRBJ2-5; the D gene is possibly TRBD2 (5 bases). Germline assignment: CDR1 SGHVS and CDR2 FNYEAQ. Trimming took off 1 base at V and 2 bases at J, with 11 bases between the two ends. The CDR3 consists of 15 residues. In DNA, the CDR3 is TGTGCCAGCAGCTTAGTAGCGTATGGTCAAGAGACCCAGTACTTC. As protein: CASSLVAYGQETQYF.

This clonotype came up a few times. The chain recombines TRBV6-1 with TRBJ1-2; tentative D call: TRBD1 (5 bases). From germline, CDR1 is MNHNS and CDR2 SASEGT. This CDR3 is 15 amino acids long. Trimming stripped 7 bases from V and 8 bases from J, with 23 bases between. This CDR3 reads CASTGGGDWKRGYTF. The DNA for the CDR3 is TGTGCCAGCACCGGGGGGGGGGACTGGAAACGGGGCTACACCTTC.

In its sample, this clonotype was seen many times. The rearrangement links TRBV15 to TRBJ2-1; 8 positions match TRBD2. CDR1 and CDR2 from the germline V gene are LNHNV and YYDKDF (reference sequence). V was clipped by 5 bases and J by 8 bases; unmatched bases: 14. This CDR3 has 16 residues. This chain's CDR3 is CATSPGGARSWDEQFF. As DNA, the CDR3 is TGTGCCACCAGCCCGGGAGGGGCTCGCTCCTGGGATGAGCAGTTCTTC.

This clonotype has a count of ten or more. V gene TRBV7-9 combines with J gene TRBJ2-4; D unclear. The CDR3 loop spans 14 amino acids. Trimming shortened V by 5 bases and J by 3 bases, and 11 bases separated the two germline ends. Germline-derived CDR1 and CDR2 are SEHNR and FQNEAQ (reference sequence). The CDR3 reads CASSPVGDKNIQYF. CDR3 DNA sequence: TGTGCCAGCAGCCCTGTTGGGGACAAAAACATTCAGTACTTC.

The chain has TRBV2 and TRBJ1-1; perhaps TRBD1 as D (6 bases). The CDR3 loop spans 14 amino acids. Trimming removed 5 bases at V and 0 bases at J, with 10 bases between. Germline values: CDR1 SNHLY, CDR2 FYNNEI. The CDR3 spells CASSLEGVNTEAFF. CDR3 bases: TGTGCCAGCAGTTTGGAGGGGGTGAACACTGAAGCTTTCTTT.

This clonotype showed up many times. The V and J genes are TRBV20-1 and TRBJ1-1, with D perhaps matching TRBD1 (6 bases). The V gene lost 0 bases and the J gene lost 5 bases, with 13 bases spanning the gap. This CDR3 region has 14 residues. The germline V gene encodes CDR1 DFQATT and CDR2 SNEGSKA (reference sequence). CDR3 residues: CSARDDQGFTEAFF. The CDR3, as DNA: TGCAGTGCTAGAGATGATCAGGGGTTTACTGAAGCTTTCTTT.

This rearrangement joins TRBV7-6 to TRBJ2-4; D tentatively reads TRBD1 or TRBD2 (5 bases each). The ends were cut back, 0 bases at V and 1 base at J, with 7 bases in the middle. Per the germline V gene, CDR1 is SGHVS and CDR2 is FNYEAQ. The CDR3 is 15 residues long. The CDR3 nucleotides read TGTGCCAGCAGCTTAGCCAGGGACGCCAAAAACATTCAGTACTTC. Its protein product is CASSLARDAKNIQYF.

This clonotype was counted at least ten times. The chain carries TRBV11-2 and TRBJ2-3; D might be TRBD1 (5 bases). The CDR3 loop spans 16 amino acids. Trimming shortened V by 5 bases and J by 2 bases, and 17 bases separated the two germline ends. Germline CDR1 is SGHAT and CDR2 is FQNNGV. The CDR3 DNA reads TGTGCCAGCAGCCCTCTACAGGCACTAAACACAGATACGCAGTATTTT. It translates to CASSPLQALNTDTQYF.

The table lists this clonotype with many counts. The chain joins TRBV6-2 or TRBV6-3 to TRBJ2-7; 10 positions agree with TRBD1. J lost 5 bases, V lost 4 bases, and 14 bases had no gene match. CDR1 MNHEY and CDR2 SVGEGT come from the germline V gene. The CDR3 sequence is 17 residues long. CDR3 residues: CASSSTGTGALWDEQYF. The CDR3 nucleotides are TGTGCCAGCAGTTCAACCGGGACAGGGGCACTGTGGGACGAGCAGTACTTC.

This clonotype was seen ten or more times. V is TRBV12-3 or TRBV12-4 and J is TRBJ1-1; D unresolved. The V end lost 4 bases, the J end lost 5 bases, and 11 bases lay between the germline ends. The CDR3 contains 13 residues. In nucleotides, the CDR3 is TGTGCCAGCAGTTCGTTAACGGGGACTGAAGCTTTCTTT. Translated, it gives CASSSLTGTEAFF.

The chain uses TRBV30 and TRBJ2-5; 9 bases map to TRBD2. This CDR3 is 15 amino acids long. From germline, CDR1 is GTSNPN and CDR2 SVGIG (reference sequence). V trimming: 3 bases; J trimming: 2 bases; junction bases outside the gene matches: 7. In DNA form, the CDR3 reads TGTGCCTGGAGCCACCAGACTAGCGGACAAGAGACCCAGTACTTC. It encodes CAWSHQTSGQETQYF.

This clonotype was counted at least ten times. The CDR3 loop reads CASSEARGRTNEQFF. For the CDR3, the DNA is TGTGCCAGCAGTGAAGCGCGCGGGAGGACCAATGAGCAGTTCTTC. The chain joins TRBV6-1 to TRBJ2-1, with 8 bases matching TRBD2. From germline, CDR1 is MNHNS and CDR2 SASEGT. With V trimmed by 0 bases and J by 6 bases, 4 bases remained unmatched. The length of the CDR3 is 15 residues.